Following are 22 T cell receptor beta chains from one sample sequenced in a study of blood T cell repertoires in COVID-19 (dated by TCRdb to 2018 to 2020). The library was generated by the immunoSEQ multiplex PCR assay. TCRdb carries this immuneACCESS record with in-frame sequences only. Its versions omit some clonotypes, under half of them owing to an unresolved V gene in the studies checked, with the rest unexplained. For this sample the table gives over 200,000 clones, of which 65% to 90% were detected only once. Of the sample, approximately 5% falls within the top ten clones. Sequenced input: peripheral blood. These receptors were taken from a human donor in a cohort sampled during active COVID-19.

The chain links TRBV19 to TRBJ1-1; 9 bases line up with TRBD1. Germline CDR1 reads LNHDA; CDR2 reads SQIVND (reference sequence). Trimming took 3 bases from V and 5 from J; bases not matched to a gene: 4. The CDR3 is made up of 14 amino acids. This chain's CDR3 is CASSMNRGPTEAFF. CDR3 in DNA: TGTGCCAGTAGTATGAACAGGGGGCCGACTGAAGCTTTCTTT.

The CDR3 is CASSVEGGSGYTF. The DNA for the CDR3 is TGTGCCAGCAGCGTAGAAGGGGGCAGTGGCTACACCTTC. This chain connects TRBV9 to TRBJ1-2; 7 bases map to TRBD1. V dropped 0 bases and J dropped 7; count of bases not matched to a gene: 3. Germline CDR1 reads SGDLS; CDR2 reads YYNGEE. The CDR3 is 13 residues long.

The rearrangement links TRBV20-1 to TRBJ1-2, with no clear D. CDR3 size: 11 residues. Germline V gives CDR1 DFQATT, CDR2 SNEGSKA (reference sequence). V was trimmed by 3 bases and J by 7 bases, leaving 9 bases between them. CDR3 coding DNA: TGCAGTGCTAGGAACCGGGGTGGCTACACCTTC. This sequence encodes CSARNRGGYTF.

This rearrangement joins TRBV4-1 to TRBJ1-1, with 7 bases lining up with TRBD1. The CDR3 spans 15 residues. CDR1 and CDR2 (germline): MGHRA, YSYEKL. V shed 4 bases and J 4 bases; nucleotides not matched to a gene: 9. The DNA of the CDR3 is TGCGCCAGCAGCCTCGACAGGGCGGTTTTCACTGAAGCTTTCTTT. It yields the protein CASSLDRAVFTEAFF.

The chain links TRBV11-3 to TRBJ2-3; TRBD2 is a possible D gene (5 bases). Trimming left V 2 bases short and J 2 bases short, with 11 bases between. Germline V gene data show CDR1 as SGHNT and CDR2 as YENEEA. This CDR3 has 15 residues. In DNA form, the CDR3 reads TGTGCCAGCAGCTTAAGTCGGGGAAACACAGATACGCAGTATTTT. This translates into CASSLSRGNTDTQYF.

This clone was seen more than once but under ten times. The V gene is TRBV12-3 or TRBV12-4, the J gene TRBJ2-7; a possible D gene is TRBD1 (6 bases). CDR3 length: 13 residues. Trimming took 5 bases from V and 5 from J, leaving 13 bases between them. The CDR3 nucleotides read TGTGCCAGCAGTCCAGGGGCGACCCACGAGCAGTACTTC. Translation gives CASSPGATHEQYF.

The chain links TRBV5-5 to TRBJ1-5; tentatively, D is TRBD1 (5 bases). Trimming pared 0 bases from V and 6 bases from J, leaving 13 bases between. This CDR3 spans 15 amino acids. Germline CDR1 is SGHKS and CDR2 is YYEKEE (reference sequence). The CDR3: CASSLERQGSQPQHF. The CDR3 DNA reads as TGTGCCAGCAGCTTGGAACGGCAGGGTAGTCAGCCCCAGCATTTT.

This clone was observed a single time. The chain combines TRBV4-2 with TRBJ2-7; 10 bases match TRBD1. This CDR3 is built from 15 residues. CDR1 is LGHNA and CDR2 is YNFKEQ in the germline V gene. V dropped 7 bases and J dropped 1; count of bases not matched to a gene: 7. In DNA, the CDR3 is TGTGCCAGCAAGCAGGGGGACAGGGGATCCTACGAGCAGTACTTC. This sequence encodes CASKQGDRGSYEQYF.

This sequence joins TRBV10-3 and TRBJ2-1; TRBD2 matches at 8 bases. The V gene end was trimmed by 0 bases and the J gene end by 2 bases; junction bases not matched to a gene: 3. The germline CDR1 and CDR2 sequences are ENHRY and SYGVKD. This CDR3 has 16 residues. This CDR3 reads CAISESSGRAYNEQFF. The CDR3 DNA reads as TGTGCCATCAGTGAGTCCTCCGGGAGGGCCTACAATGAGCAGTTCTTC.

V is TRBV19 and J is TRBJ2-3; TRBD2 agrees at 8 bases. Germline-derived CDR1 and CDR2 are LNHDA and SQIVND (reference sequence). The CDR3 has 18 amino acids. V lost 6 bases and J lost 2; bases outside the gene matches: 16. The DNA for the CDR3 is TGTGCCAGTAGCCCTAATCCCCCAGCGGGAGTCTTCACAGATACGCAGTATTTT. Protein sequence: CASSPNPPAGVFTDTQYF. The whole variable domain, filled in from reference TRBV19 and TRBJ2-3, reads DGGITQSPKYLFRKEGQNVTLSCEQNLNHDAMYWYRQDPGQGLRLIYYSQIVNDFQKGDIAEGYSVSREKKESFPLTVTSAQKNPTAFYLCASSPNPPAGVFTDTQYFGPGTRLTVL.

The genes are TRBV28 and TRBJ1-1; D is unresolved. Germline CDR1 is MDHEN and CDR2 is SYDVKM. The V gene lost 3 bases and the J gene lost 1 base, with 6 bases spanning the gap. The CDR3 contains 13 residues. DNA of the CDR3: TGTGCCAGCAGTTTGTTCAGGAACACTGAAGCTTTCTTT. This gives the protein CASSLFRNTEAFF.

This clone showed up just a few times. The V and J genes are TRBV6-5 and TRBJ2-1; a weak D match, TRBD2 (6 bases). The V and J ends lost 8 bases and 1 base respectively, with 12 bases between them. The CDR3 covers 14 residues. Germline CDR1 reads MNHEY; CDR2 reads SVGAGI. In DNA form, the CDR3 reads TGTGCCAGCGGGCGGGACTTGTCCTACAATGAGCAGTTCTTC. Its protein product is CASGRDLSYNEQFF.

This clone was seen only a few times. The chain uses TRBV19 and TRBJ1-5; D is unclear. CDR1 is LNHDA and CDR2 is SQIVND in the germline V gene (reference sequence). The CDR3 loop spans 12 amino acids. With 3 bases removed from V and 6 bases from J, the gap between germline ends came to 6 bases. In nucleotides, the CDR3 is TGTGCCAGTAGTATCGGAGGTCAGCCCCAGCATTTT. It translates to CASSIGGQPQHF.

V usage is TRBV5-1 and J usage is TRBJ2-6, with TRBD1 identical over 10 bases. V trimming: 1 base; J trimming: 0 bases; junction bases outside the gene matches: 1. In germline, CDR1 is SGHRS, CDR2 YFSETQ. The length of the CDR3 is 17 residues. The CDR3 here is CASSLRTGGSGANVLTF. CDR3 DNA sequence: TGCGCCAGCAGCTTGCGGACAGGGGGCTCTGGGGCCAACGTCCTGACTTTC. The entire variable domain, with the rest obtained from reference TRBV5-1 and TRBJ2-6, is as follows: KAGVTQTPRYLIKTRGQQVTLSCSPISGHRSVSWYQQTPGQGLQFLFEYFSETQRNKGNFPGRFSGRQFSNSRSEMNVSTLELGDSALYLCASSLRTGGSGANVLTFGAGSRLTVL.

The chain has TRBV7-2 and TRBJ2-7, with a tentative D call TRBD1 (5 bases). Germline V gene sequence: CDR1 SGHTA, CDR2 FQGNSA. Trimming left V 0 bases short and J 0 bases short, with 9 bases between. The CDR3 spans 15 residues. CDR3 sequence: CASSLAGASSYEQYF. In DNA, the CDR3 is TGTGCCAGCAGCTTAGCAGGGGCTAGCTCCTACGAGCAGTACTTC.

V and J are TRBV19 and TRBJ1-1; the D gene is possibly TRBD1 (6 bases). CDR1 is LNHDA, CDR2 SQIVND, per germline (reference sequence). V was clipped by 1 base and J by 12 bases, with 12 bases between them. The CDR3 has 12 amino acids. Here the CDR3 reads CASSIGDRRSFF. In nucleotides, the CDR3 is TGTGCCAGTAGTATAGGAGACAGGCGCTCTTTCTTT.

This chain's CDR3 is CASSLNGFGFGYTF. CDR3 DNA: TGTGCCAGCAGCTTAAACGGGTTTGGGTTCGGCTACACCTTC. This sequence joins TRBV7-8 and TRBJ1-2, with unresolved D. The ends were cut back, 2 bases at V and 8 bases at J, with 15 bases in the middle. The CDR3 consists of 14 residues. CDR1 is SGHVS, CDR2 FQNEAQ, per germline. The full variable domain, with the rest looked up from reference TRBV7-8 and TRBJ1-2, is GAGVSQSPRYKVAKRGQDVALRCDPISGHVSLFWYQQALGQGPEFLTYFQNEAQLDKSGLPSDRFFAERPEGSVSTLKIQRTQQEDSAVYLCASSLNGFGFGYTFGSGTRLTVV.

This chain's CDR3 is CASAGTVSYEQYF. The CDR3 DNA follows: TGTGCCAGCGCGGGGACGGTATCCTACGAGCAGTACTTC. The gene calls are TRBV27 and TRBJ2-7; a weak D match, TRBD2 (6 bases). From germline, CDR1 is MNHEY and CDR2 SMNVEV (reference sequence). CDR3 length: 13 amino acids. V was shortened by 8 bases and J by 1 base, with 12 bases between the two germline ends.

In this sample, this clone turned up once. The chain links TRBV27 to TRBJ2-7, with 9 bases fitting TRBD1. Trimming at V came to 2 bases and at J to 1 base, leaving 6 bases not matched to a gene. The germline V gene encodes CDR1 MNHEY and CDR2 SMNVEV (reference sequence). The CDR3 covers 16 residues. The CDR3: CASSLRPGQGSYEQYF. CDR3 nucleotide sequence: TGTGCCAGCAGTTTAAGGCCGGGACAGGGTTCCTACGAGCAGTACTTC.

V usage is TRBV4-1 and J usage is TRBJ2-3; TRBD2 agrees at 8 bases. Losses at the gene ends were 0 bases for V and 4 bases for J; bases not matched to a gene: 9. CDR3 length: 17 residues. Germline values: CDR1 MGHRA, CDR2 YSYEKL. CDR3 nucleotide sequence: TGCGCCAGCAGCCAAGATCGGGTAGCGGGAACGGCAGATACGCAGTATTTT. Translating it yields CASSQDRVAGTADTQYF.

This chain joins TRBV5-1 and TRBJ2-1; 8 bases match TRBD1. The CDR3 consists of 15 residues. V trimming: 2 bases; J trimming: 5 bases; junction bases outside the gene matches: 6. CDR1 is SGHRS and CDR2 is YFSETQ in the germline V gene. Here the CDR3 reads CASSFRQGANNEQFF. CDR3 nucleotides: TGCGCCAGCAGCTTCAGGCAGGGGGCCAACAATGAGCAGTTCTTC.

This chain joins TRBV18 and TRBJ2-1; 10 bases are a match to TRBD2. The CDR3 is 19 amino acids. J gave up 1 base and V 5 bases, and 14 bases lay outside the gene matches. The germline V gene encodes CDR1 KGHSH and CDR2 LQKENI. The CDR3 region is CASSTLLAGSQSSYNEQFF. As DNA, the CDR3 is TGTGCCAGCTCAACCCTACTAGCGGGAAGTCAATCTTCCTACAATGAGCAGTTCTTC.